The T cell receptor (beta chain) under discussion was sequenced for a study of OX40 agonist ivuxolimab in advanced cancers. The overall study: Patients were given ivuxolimab, an antibody that agonizes OX40 (CD134). Patients with prior anti-PD-1, anti-PD-L1 or anti-CTLA-4 therapy were eligible; roughly 41% had some. Of the patients, three showed partial responses, one with hepatocellular carcinoma and two with cutaneous melanoma.

Produced via immunoSEQ multiplex PCR; TCRdb's table is partial and in-frame only. The sample has 87,000 or so clones, about 85% seen once. Autoimmune disease history or systemic immunosuppression meant exclusion. Trimming left V 6 bases short and J 4 bases short, with 22 bases between. The CDR3 length is 16 residues. The germline CDR1 and CDR2 sequences are MDHEN and SYDVKM. The J gene is TRBJ2-7, the V gene TRBV28, with a possible D match to TRBD1 (6 bases). The sequence came from an adult with an advanced solid tumor such as melanoma, head and neck, liver or kidney cancer. The source was CD4+ or CD8+ T cells sorted from blood, collected in a trial of the OX40 agonist ivuxolimab. CDR3 sequence reads: CASRRLTGLGYYEQYF. The DNA of the CDR3 is TGTGCCAGCAGACGACTGACAGGCTTAGGGTATTACGAGCAGTACTTC.